Described below is a single T cell receptor beta chain sequence and its context. This clonotype was found many times. Its binding antigen is unknown. No much larger clone is present one base from it, and per-base qualities are unavailable. The CDR3 has 17 amino acids, counting the end cysteine and phenylalanine. Just CDR3 DNA is preserved here, 51 bases in frame from base 1. V lost 0 bases and J lost 0 bases, and the count of bases not matched to a germline gene is 7. CDR1 and CDR2 are drawn from the germline V gene: SGDLS, YYNGEE. The sequencing machine was an Illumina HiSeq 2500. Quantitative 5'-RACE with molecular barcodes was the method used to prepare the TCR beta libraries. The paper's data handling went like this. A new computational method based on a probabilistic model of VDJ rearrangement was used to identify disease-linked TCR variants. In TCRdb, the public reads were trimmed at Q25 with fastp and aligned with MiXCR, with productive beta chains retained. Under each unique CDR3 protein, matching rows form one entry showing the most common genes and DNA. The V and J calls and clone size are TCRdb's, not the authors'. The sample table lists about 39,000 distinct CDR3 sequences, about 4.2% of them with a count of one. 4% to 4.5% of the sample is taken by the ten largest.

This sample is drawn from a study of CD8 T cells in ankylosing spondylitis (dated by TCRdb to between 2016 and 2019). Background on the whole study: To find TCR variants linked to disease, the study profiled T cell receptor beta repertoires in ankylosing spondylitis patients and healthy donors. Peripheral blood samples were taken, and synovial fluid was additionally collected from ankylosing spondylitis patients. The full study cohort comprised 20 to 30 ankylosing spondylitis patients and about 110 healthy donors. Broad study findings and their caveats: A CD8+ phenotype was shown by the disease-linked clones, which were found at relatively low frequencies in peripheral blood. The disease-linked clones were reported to be significantly enriched in matched synovial fluid samples from ankylosing spondylitis patients. Some of the motif variants had been reported before in the synovial fluid and blood of reactive arthritis patients, a finding that suggests common disease-initiation mechanisms. A TCR beta motif of about eight highly homologous amino acid variants appeared characteristic of blood from ankylosing spondylitis patients.

This clonotype was obtained from a female donor with ankylosing spondylitis or in good health (not recorded which). Sequenced: blood, either unsorted or a sorted T cell fraction (not recorded which). The V and J genes are TRBV9 and TRBJ1-2, with 8 bases in between that match TRBD1. The DNA is as follows: TGTGCCAGCAGCGTAGTTACCCAGGGGGCGTCTAACTATGGCTACACCTTC. The encoded protein is CASSVVTQGASNYGYTF.